A single sample is the source of the 14 T cell receptor beta chains below, sequenced in a study of control samples from healthy donors and cancer patients. Here immunoSEQ multiplex PCR was the method, and the copy in TCRdb shows in-frame clones only, minus some. The top ten clones hold 15% to 20% of a sample with 70,000 to 75,000 clones, about 90% of them seen once. Material: PBMCs. The receptors were gathered from a man aged 60 to 69 with lung cancer.

The V call is TRBV5-1, the J call TRBJ2-1; 12 bases fit TRBD2. Per the germline V gene, CDR1 is SGHRS and CDR2 is YFSETQ. This CDR3 region has 16 residues. After removal of 0 bases from V and 7 bases from J, the junction contained 5 bases not matched to a gene. Written as DNA, the CDR3 is TGCGCCAGCAGCTTGGCTACTAGCGGGGGGATAAATGAGCAGTTCTTC. Translating gives CASSLATSGGINEQFF.

The CDR3 DNA is TGTGCCAGTAGTCAAAACTCCCTGAATCAGCCCCAGCATTTT. This sequence encodes CASSQNSLNQPQHF. This chain connects TRBV19 to TRBJ1-5; no firm D call. The CDR3 length is 14 residues. V lost 5 bases, J lost 4 bases, and 12 bases lay in between. CDR1 LNHDA and CDR2 SQIVND come from the germline V gene (reference sequence).

The chain employs TRBV25-1 and TRBJ2-4; a possible D gene is TRBD1 (6 bases). Germline V lookup: CDR1 MGHDK, CDR2 SYGVNS. The CDR3 covers 14 residues. Trimming stripped 2 bases from V and 6 bases from J, with 11 bases between. The CDR3 coding sequence is TGTGCCAGCAGTGAACCAGGGGCGAGAAACATTCAGTACTTC. It specifies CASSEPGARNIQYF.

The chain recombines TRBV20-1 with TRBJ2-2, with D unresolved. The CDR3 spans 11 residues. Trimming took 7 bases from V and 5 from J, leaving 8 bases between them. The V gene's germline CDR1 is DFQATT and CDR2 SNEGSKA (reference sequence). CDR3 DNA sequence: TGCAGTGTGGGAAGAACCGGGGAGCTGTTTTTT. Amino acids: CSVGRTGELFF.

The rearrangement links TRBV24-1 to TRBJ2-1; 8 nucleotides align to TRBD1. V lost 4 bases, J lost 16 bases, and 11 bases stayed unmatched. The CDR3 totals 13 residues. Germline lookup yields CDR1 KGHDR and CDR2 SFDVKD. This CDR3 is CATSETDREVLFF. The CDR3 DNA reads as TGTGCCACCAGTGAGACGGACAGGGAAGTTCTATTCTTC.

The chain links TRBV30 to TRBJ2-5; D might be TRBD2 (5 bases). This CDR3 is built from 15 residues. The germline CDR1 and CDR2 sequences are GTSNPN and SVGIG (reference sequence). V was trimmed by 4 bases and J by 4 bases, leaving 19 bases between them. The CDR3 spells CAWTNPFGVPETQYF. The CDR3 nucleotides are TGTGCCTGGACCAACCCATTCGGGGTCCCAGAGACCCAGTACTTC.

Within the sample, this clone is medium-sized (0.01 to 0.1%). The chain joins TRBV14 to TRBJ1-2, with unresolved D. Trimming took off 1 base at V and 5 bases at J, with 14 bases between the two ends. The CDR3 totals 15 residues. Germline V gene sequence: CDR1 SGHDN, CDR2 FVKESK. In DNA, the CDR3 is TGTGCCAGCAGCCAAGTACGGGGTGGAGGTTATGGCTACACCTTC. It specifies CASSQVRGGGYGYTF.

The chain couples TRBV5-4 to TRBJ2-2; 11 bases map to TRBD1. Germline CDR1 is SGHNT and CDR2 is YYREEE (reference sequence). The V segment lost 4 bases and the J segment 3 bases; nucleotides outside the gene matches: 5. There are 16 residues in the CDR3. In DNA, the CDR3 is TGTGCCAGCAGCCGGCGGGACAGGGGGTACACCGGGGAGCTGTTTTTT. Translation gives CASSRRDRGYTGELFF.

Only one count was recorded for this clone. V gene TRBV3-1 (or the pseudogene TRBV3-2) combines with J gene TRBJ1-5; 11 bases line up with TRBD1. Trimming removed 8 bases from V and 5 bases from J; junction bases left unmatched: 2. From germline, CDR1 is LGHDT and CDR2 YNNKEL (reference sequence). The CDR3 extends over 13 amino acids. The CDR3 here is CASGQGADQPQHF. CDR3 sequence (DNA): TGTGCCAGCGGACAGGGGGCCGATCAGCCCCAGCATTTT.

The rearrangement links TRBV7-9 to TRBJ2-3; D is perhaps TRBD1 or TRBD2 (5 bases each). Trimming took off 3 bases at V and 6 bases at J, with 16 bases between the two ends. The CDR3 is 15 amino acids. Germline V lookup: CDR1 SEHNR, CDR2 FQNEAQ (reference sequence). For the CDR3, the DNA is TGTGCCAGCAGCTTGGGACGGACCCTTTGGGATACGCAGTATTTT. This gives the protein CASSLGRTLWDTQYF.

This clone appeared a few times. This chain uses TRBV7-8 with TRBJ2-5; D possibly corresponds to TRBD2 (5 bases). V lost 6 bases and J 2 bases, leaving 16 bases between the germline ends. The CDR3 is made up of 15 amino acids. The germline CDR1 and CDR2 sequences are SGHVS and FQNEAQ. Here the CDR3 reads CASRGSGLPQETQYF. CDR3 bases: TGTGCCAGCAGGGGGAGTGGATTACCTCAAGAGACCCAGTACTTC.

The genes are TRBV14 and TRBJ2-6; D perhaps matches TRBD2 (6 bases). CDR1 and CDR2 from the germline V gene are SGHDN and FVKESK. This CDR3 contains 16 residues. V dropped 1 base and J dropped 2 bases, with 9 bases sitting between them. The CDR3 region has the DNA TGTGCCAGCAGCCAAGGGCGGGGAACTGGGGCCAACGTCCTGACTTTC. The encoded protein is CASSQGRGTGANVLTF. The full variable domain, in which reference TRBV14 and TRBJ2-6 provide the parts outside the CDR3, is EAGVTQFPSHSVIEKGQTVTLRCDPISGHDNLYWYRRVMGKEIKFLLHFVKESKQDESGMPNNRFLAERTGGTYSTLKVQPAELEDSGVYFCASSQGRGTGANVLTFGAGSRLTVL.

The chain recombines TRBV12-5 with TRBJ2-4; tentative D call: TRBD2 (6 bases). The ends were cut back, 3 bases at V and 6 bases at J, with 12 bases in the middle. The V gene's germline CDR1 is LGHNT and CDR2 FRNRAP. CDR3 size: 14 residues. In DNA form, the CDR3 reads TGTGCTAGTGGTTTAGAGCGGAGGGGAAACATTCAGTACTTC. This gives the protein CASGLERRGNIQYF.

The V call is TRBV23-1, the J call TRBJ1-1; no firm D call. TRBV23-1 is recorded as an ORF, its role being uncertain. V lost 4 bases and J 4 bases, leaving 7 bases between the germline ends. The CDR3 is 12 amino acids. This CDR3 is CASSPPGTEAFF. CDR3 nucleotide sequence: TGCGCCAGCAGTCCGCCAGGCACTGAAGCTTTCTTT.